These T cell receptor beta chains were read from a single sample in a study of PD-1 blockade in classical Hodgkin lymphoma. Sequencing was performed with immunoSEQ multiplex PCR; in TCRdb, only in-frame clones are kept and a portion is missing. The sample includes just under 20,000 clones, approximately 90% of them seen just once. The material was CD8+ T cells from blood, obtained before the fourth cycle of nivolumab. The receptors originated from a human donor with classical Hodgkin lymphoma. CDR3s include the opening cysteine and the closing phenylalanine or tryptophan. The D gene is left open where the match is weak. Clone size, where shown, is once, few, many, or a class for clones that have expanded.

D	V	length	size	J	DNA	CDR3
TRBD1	TRBV6-6	16	.	TRBJ2-2	TGTGCCAGCAGTTACTTGGGACAGCGATATACCGGGGAGCTGTTTTTT	CASSYLGQRYTGELFF
.	TRBV6-6	14	.	TRBJ2-7	TGTGCCAGCAGAGACGGGGAAGTATCCTACGAGCAGTACTTC	CASRDGEVSYEQYF
.	TRBV30	12	.	TRBJ2-7	TGTGCCTTAAGAGTAGCGGACTACGAGCAGTACTTC	CALRVADYEQYF
.	TRBV30	15	.	TRBJ2-7	TGTGCCTGGAATCCTCCAAGGGGGGTATCCTACGAGCAGTACTTC	CAWNPPRGVSYEQYF
TRBD2	TRBV6-5	16	.	TRBJ2-7	TGTGCCAGCAGTTACTCGAATGGACTAGCGGGGACCGAGCAGTACTTC	CASSYSNGLAGTEQYF
TRBD2	TRBV5-1	15	once	TRBJ2-5	TGCGCCAGCAGCTTGGACGGGAGGGCCCAAGAGACCCAGTACTTC	CASSLDGRAQETQYF
TRBD1	TRBV19	15	.	TRBJ2-7	TGTGCCAGTACCTTAGGGGCAGGGGGCGCCTACGAGCAGTACTTC	CASTLGAGGAYEQYF
TRBD2	TRBV7-6	18	.	TRBJ2-7	TGTGCCAGCAGCCCCGGGGTGGCTAGCGGGAGTTTTGTCCACGAGCAGTACTTC	CASSPGVASGSFVHEQYF
TRBD1	TRBV7-9	15	.	TRBJ1-3	TGTGCCAGCAGCTCCGGGACAGACAGAGGAAACACCATATATTTT	CASSSGTDRGNTIYF
.	TRBV27	13	.	TRBJ2-7	TGTGCCAGCAGGGGCCCGGGCCTCAACCGGCAGTACTTC	CASRGPGLNRQYF
.	TRBV27	10	.	TRBJ2-7	TGTGCCAGCAGTTTGAACGAGCAGTACTTC	CASSLNEQYF
TRBD1	TRBV7-9	16	.	TRBJ2-1	TGTGCCAGCAGCTTAAATAGGGGGACAGGGTGGGCTGAGCAGTTCTTC	CASSLNRGTGWAEQFF
.	TRBV10-3	19	.	TRBJ2-7	TGTGCCATCAGCAATACAAGGGGAAGTTCTTCCGCAGGAGGCAAAAAGCAGTACTTC	CAISNTRGSSSAGGKKQYF
.	TRBV7-8	15	once	TRBJ2-3	TGTGCCAGCAGAACACACCCGTCTAGCACAGATACGCAGTATTTT	CASRTHPSSTDTQYF
.	TRBV10-3	13	.	TRBJ2-7	TGTGCCACCCAGGACTCACGGGGCTACGAGCAGTACTTC	CATQDSRGYEQYF
.	TRBV7-9	13	.	TRBJ2-7	TGTGCCAGCAGCGATAGTCGCTCCTACGAGCAGTACTTC	CASSDSRSYEQYF
TRBD2	TRBV11-3	16	.	TRBJ2-5	TGTGCCAGCAGCTTCGGGGGGGGTGGCGGATGGGAGACCCAGTACTTC	CASSFGGGGGWETQYF
.	TRBV9	13	.	TRBJ1-4	TGTGCCAGCAGCCCGGTGGGGGGAGAAAAACTGTTTTTT	CASSPVGGEKLFF
.	TRBV5-1	14	.	TRBJ2-7	TGCGCCAGCAGCTCTGAGGTAGCGGCCTACGAGCAGTACTTC	CASSSEVAAYEQYF
.	TRBV6-5	15	.	TRBJ2-7	TGTGCCAGCAATCCCTACGCCGGCGGAGGGGAGGAGCAGTACTTC	CASNPYAGGGEEQYF
.	TRBV9	15	.	TRBJ2-5	TGTGCCAGCAGCGGCTCCGGGGCGCTTCAAGAGACCCAGTACTTC	CASSGSGALQETQYF
.	TRBV7-6	18	.	TRBJ2-1	TGTGCCAGCAGCTTAGCGGCGGCGGGCCCCAGCTCCTACAATGAGCAGTTCTTC	CASSLAAAGPSSYNEQFF
.	TRBV9	15	.	TRBJ1-2	TGTGCCAGCAGCGCAACATCAGGGGACAACTATGGCTACACCTTC	CASSATSGDNYGYTF
TRBD2	TRBV9	16	.	TRBJ2-3	TGTGCCAGCAGCGTAGGGACTAGCGGGAGAACAGATACGCAGTATTTT	CASSVGTSGRTDTQYF
TRBD2	TRBV29-1	19	once	TRBJ2-1	TGCAGCGTCAGTCCCCACGCCGGCGGGAGGGTTACCTCCTACAATGAGCAGTTCTTC	CSVSPHAGGRVTSYNEQFF
.	TRBV7-6	12	.	TRBJ1-1	TGTGCCAGCAGCTGGGGTAAAGCTGAAGCTTTCTTT	CASSWGKAEAFF
.	TRBV27	15	.	TRBJ2-5	TGTGCCAGCAGTAAAAACCCAGGGTTGGTGGAGACCCAGTACTTC	CASSKNPGLVETQYF
.	TRBV27	15	.	TRBJ2-1	TGTGCCAGCAGTTTGACAAGTTCACCCTACAATGAGCAGTTCTTC	CASSLTSSPYNEQFF
.	TRBV19	12	.	TRBJ2-7	TGTGCCAGTAGTATATCGGGCTACGAGCAGTACTTC	CASSISGYEQYF
TRBD2	TRBV7-8	17	.	TRBJ2-5	TGTGCCAGCAGCTTCCGACTAGCGGGCCCGTTGGGAGAGACCCAGTACTTC	CASSFRLAGPLGETQYF
.	TRBV9	11	.	TRBJ2-2	TGTGCCAGCGGAACAGGGGGGGAGCTGTTTTTT	CASGTGGELFF
.	TRBV7-6	16	.	TRBJ2-6	TGTGCCAGCAGCTTAGTGAGGGACTCTGGGGCCAACGTCCTGACTTTC	CASSLVRDSGANVLTF
.	TRBV2	17	.	TRBJ2-1	TGTGCCAGCAGTGAAGAATGGGGGACTGACCCCTACAATGAGCAGTTCTTC	CASSEEWGTDPYNEQFF